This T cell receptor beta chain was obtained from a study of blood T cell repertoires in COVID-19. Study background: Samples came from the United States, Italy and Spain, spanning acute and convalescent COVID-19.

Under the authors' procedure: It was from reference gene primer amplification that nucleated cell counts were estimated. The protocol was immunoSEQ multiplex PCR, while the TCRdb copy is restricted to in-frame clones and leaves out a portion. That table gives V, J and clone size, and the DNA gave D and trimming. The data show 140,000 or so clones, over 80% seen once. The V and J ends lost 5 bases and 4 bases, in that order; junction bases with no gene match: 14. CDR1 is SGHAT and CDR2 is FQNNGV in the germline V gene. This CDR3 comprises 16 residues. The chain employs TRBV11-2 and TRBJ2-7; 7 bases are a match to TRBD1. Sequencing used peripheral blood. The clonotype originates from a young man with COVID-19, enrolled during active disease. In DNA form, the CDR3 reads TGTGCCAGCAGCCCCTTATCCGGGACAGAGACATACGAGCAGTACTTC. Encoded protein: CASSPLSGTETYEQYF. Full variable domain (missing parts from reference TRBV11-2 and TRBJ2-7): EAGVAQSPRYKIIEKRQSVAFWCNPISGHATLYWYQQILGQGPKLLIQFQNNGVVDDSQLPKDRFSAERLKGVDSTLKIQPAKLEDSAVYLCASSPLSGTETYEQYFGPGTRLTVT.